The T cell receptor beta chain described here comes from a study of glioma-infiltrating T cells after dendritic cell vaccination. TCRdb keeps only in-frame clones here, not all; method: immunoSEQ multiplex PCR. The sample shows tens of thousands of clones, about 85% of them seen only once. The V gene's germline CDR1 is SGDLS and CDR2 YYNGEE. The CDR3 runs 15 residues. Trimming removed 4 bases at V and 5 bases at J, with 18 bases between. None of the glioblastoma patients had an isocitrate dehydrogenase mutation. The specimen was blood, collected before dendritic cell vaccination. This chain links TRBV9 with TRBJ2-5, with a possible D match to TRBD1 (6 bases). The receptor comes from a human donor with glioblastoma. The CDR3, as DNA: TGTGCCAGCAGCCCCCGTCCCACAGGGCGGGAGACCCAGTACTTC. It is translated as CASSPRPTGRETQYF. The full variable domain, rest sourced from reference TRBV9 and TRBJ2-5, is DSGVTQTPKHLITATGQRVTLRCSPRSGDLSVYWYQQSLDQGLQFLIQYYNGEERAKGNILERFSAQQFPDLHSELNLSSLELGDSALYFCASSPRPTGRETQYFGPGTRLLVL.